Below, 11 T cell receptor beta chains from the same sample are listed, as sequenced in a study of vaccination and CD4 T cells after COVID-19. With the Oncomine TCR Beta short-read assay, DNA from cultured CD4+ T cells was sequenced. One entry per CDR3 protein, called by TCRdb with MiXCR from the PCR reads. Of about 18,000 distinct CDR3 sequences listed, 45% to 60% were seen once; the top ten hold approximately 8%. Documented treatment: approximately 9-day PBMC culture with coronavirus spike peptide pools or control peptides (ViraFEST assay). The antigens for these receptors are not known. Sequenced: CD4+ T cells from blood, cultured in vitro. Source of these receptors: a human donor who had recovered from COVID-19.

The chain is built from TRBV5-4 and TRBJ2-5, with D perhaps being TRBD1 or TRBD2 (5 bases each). V was cut by 1 base and J by 5 bases, with 15 bases left in between. The CDR3 has 15 amino acids. The germline CDR1 and CDR2 sequences are SGHNT and YYREEE (reference sequence). The CDR3 sequence: CASSLSGGTKETQYF. The CDR3, as DNA: TGTGCCAGCAGCTTGTCTGGGGGAACCAAGGAGACCCAGTACTTC.

In this sample, this clonotype turned up a few times. The chain links TRBV20-1 to TRBJ1-1; TRBD1 is a possible D gene (5 bases). The CDR3 has 15 residues. V was pared by 4 bases and J by 0 bases, with 15 bases between. Germline V CDR1 and CDR2: DFQATT, SNEGSKA (reference sequence). CDR3 bases: TGCAGTGCTACCGGGACTTCCAATATGAACACTGAAGCTTTCTTT. Amino acid sequence: CSATGTSNMNTEAFF.

CDR3 protein: CASSGLTTGSSQPQHF. In nucleotides, the CDR3 is TGTGCCAGTAGTGGACTGACGACAGGGTCTAGTCAGCCCCAGCATTTT. The V call is TRBV19, the J call TRBJ1-5; 7 positions match TRBD1. V trimming: 5 bases; J trimming: 6 bases; junction bases outside the gene matches: 13. This CDR3 has 16 amino acids. Germline CDR1 is LNHDA and CDR2 is SQIVND (reference sequence).

This CDR3 reads CASSPQGARNTEAFF. The CDR3 DNA sequence: TGTGCCAGCAGTCCCCAGGGGGCGCGGAACACTGAAGCTTTCTTT. This rearrangement joins TRBV12-3 or TRBV12-4 to TRBJ1-1; the match to TRBD1 covers 8 bases. V shed 5 bases, J shed 1 base, and the junction held 6 bases outside the gene matches. The CDR3 has 15 residues.

There are a few counts of this clonotype. This chain connects TRBV27 to TRBJ1-1, with 7 nucleotides matching TRBD1. Trimming cost V 6 bases and J 5 bases; bases outside gene matches: 9. From germline, CDR1 is MNHEY and CDR2 SMNVEV (reference sequence). This CDR3 spans 14 amino acids. In DNA form, the CDR3 reads TGTGCCAGCAGACCGGGACAGTCTTCGACTGAAGCTTTCTTT. This codes for CASRPGQSSTEAFF.

This clonotype showed up just a few times. The chain recombines TRBV7-2 with TRBJ1-1; D possibly corresponds to TRBD1 (5 bases). Per germline, CDR1 SGHTA and CDR2 FQGNSA. The CDR3 extends over 12 amino acids. The ends were cut back, 5 bases at V and 6 bases at J, with 10 bases in the middle. The CDR3 loop is CASSLRVAEAFF. For the CDR3, the DNA is TGTGCCAGCAGCCTCAGGGTAGCTGAAGCTTTCTTT. Full variable domain (outside the CDR3, taken from reference TRBV7-2 and TRBJ1-1): GAGVSQSPSNKVTEKGKDVELRCDPISGHTALYWYRQSLGQGLEFLIYFQGNSAPDKSGLPSDRFSAERTGGSVSTLTIQRTQQEDSAVYLCASSLRVAEAFFGQGTRLTVV.

The gene calls are TRBV5-1 and TRBJ2-7; the match to TRBD1 covers 8 bases. The germline V gene has CDR1 SGHRS and CDR2 YFSETQ. The CDR3 sequence is 16 residues long. V dropped 3 bases and J dropped 5; count of bases not matched to a gene: 13. CDR3 sequence (DNA): TGCGCCAGCAGCTCCGGGACAGGAGACCGGGTCCACGAGCAGTACTTC. This gives the protein CASSSGTGDRVHEQYF. The variable domain in full, completed from reference TRBV5-1 and TRBJ2-7, reads KAGVTQTPRYLIKTRGQQVTLSCSPISGHRSVSWYQQTPGQGLQFLFEYFSETQRNKGNFPGRFSGRQFSNSRSEMNVSTLELGDSALYLCASSSGTGDRVHEQYFGPGTRLTVT.

The gene calls are TRBV7-2 and TRBJ2-7; the match to TRBD2 covers 7 bases. The V gene end was trimmed by 1 base and the J gene end by 6 bases; junction bases not matched to a gene: 6. The CDR3 is 14 amino acids. Germline V CDR1 and CDR2: SGHTA, FQGNSA. This chain's CDR3 is CASSLGGSSVEQYF. CDR3 nucleotide sequence: TGTGCCAGCAGCTTAGGCGGGAGTTCAGTCGAGCAGTACTTC.

In its sample, this clonotype was seen a few times. DNA of the CDR3: TGTGCCAGCAGGTTTCAGGGAGGAGCTGAAGCTTTCTTT. Protein: CASRFQGGAEAFF. The chain carries TRBV2 and TRBJ1-1, with D perhaps TRBD1 (5 bases). Trimming removed 6 bases from V and 6 bases from J, with 14 bases in between. The germline V gene encodes CDR1 SNHLY and CDR2 FYNNEI. CDR3 length: 13 amino acids.

This clonotype was seen once. The chain combines TRBV19 with TRBJ2-5; 9 bases map to TRBD2. Germline trimming cut 6 bases from V and 5 bases from J; bases unmatched to any gene: 10. This CDR3 is 15 amino acids long. Germline assignment: CDR1 LNHDA and CDR2 SQIVND (reference sequence). CDR3 DNA: TGTGCCAGTAGCCCCCCCGGGCGGGAGGGGGAGACCCAGTACTTC. Its translation is CASSPPGREGETQYF.

The rearrangement uses TRBV5-1 and TRBJ1-2; D remains unclear. Germline CDR1 and CDR2: SGHRS and YFSETQ. The CDR3 contains 14 residues. Trimming pared 1 base from V and 8 bases from J, leaving 15 bases between. The CDR3 sequence is CASSLRQESDGYTF. DNA of the CDR3: TGCGCCAGCAGCTTGCGCCAAGAATCTGACGGCTACACCTTC.